This TCR beta chain was observed in a study of cytomegalovirus exposure and HLA in healthy donors. Study background: From donors who were HLA-typed, an early data release held 81 million or so unique TCRs.

Germline CDR1 and CDR2: SGHAT and FQDESV (reference sequence). Trimming cost V 1 base and J 3 bases, with 10 bases left between them. The CDR3 has 15 residues. The PCR employed 60 Vbeta primers together with 13 Jbeta primers. TCRdb's copy holds only in-frame clones and misses some; the assay was immunoSEQ multiplex PCR. Altogether 170,000 or so clones are present, 75% to 85% being singletons, with the ten largest covering 0.65%. The gene calls are TRBV11-1 and TRBJ2-1; D might be TRBD1 (6 bases). The origin of this receptor is a boy between 10 and 17 years old in good health and CMV-seronegative. The sample consisted of PBMCs. CDR3 in DNA: TGTGCCAGCAGCTTAGGGGGGCGCCGCTACAATGAGCAGTTCTTC. It encodes CASSLGGRRYNEQFF.